A single sample is the source of the 32 T cell receptor beta chains below, sequenced in a study of cytotoxic CD8 clonotypes in ibrutinib-treated CLL (dated by TCRdb to the early 2020s). To prepare the library, the immunoSEQ multiplex PCR assay was applied. TCRdb took this table from immuneACCESS and kept in-frame rearrangements with V and J called. Such tables lack part of the clones; where checked against another copy, unresolved V genes explain under half of the gap, and the rest is unexplained. The sample records about 310,000 clones, roughly 80% of which are singletons. The ten largest clones capture 5.5% to 8% of the sample. The source material was PBMCs, sampled before ibrutinib treatment. Every receptor here comes from a human donor with chronic lymphocytic leukemia.

The V gene is TRBV4-2, the J gene TRBJ2-3; D is uncertain. V dropped 4 bases and J dropped 6 bases, with 8 bases sitting between them. The length of the CDR3 is 12 residues. The germline CDR1 and CDR2 sequences are LGHNA and YNFKEQ. CDR3 in DNA: TGTGCCAGCAGCCCATCAGGTGATACGCAGTATTTT. It codes for CASSPSGDTQYF.

This clone was picked up a small number of times. The chain joins TRBV5-6 to TRBJ1-2; D uncertain. CDR1 SGHDT and CDR2 YYEEEE come from the germline V gene. Trimming removed 4 bases at V and 7 bases at J, with 17 bases between. The CDR3 has 14 amino acids. The CDR3 nucleotides are TGTGCCAGCAGCAACGAATGGAGGGTTGGTGGCTACACCTTC. Residues: CASSNEWRVGGYTF. Complete variable domain (other parts from reference TRBV5-6 and TRBJ1-2): DAGVTQSPTHLIKTRGQQVTLRCSPKSGHDTVSWYQQALGQGPQFIFQYYEEEERQRGNFPDRFSGHQFPNYSSELNVNALLLGDSALYLCASSNEWRVGGYTFGSGTRLTVV.

Note on this clone: Other DNA sequences from this sample encode an identical CDR3 as well. Written as DNA, the CDR3 is TGTGCCAGCAGCGCGACCGGGCTGAACACTGAAGCTTTCTTT. It codes for CASSATGLNTEAFF. This sequence joins TRBV9 and TRBJ1-1; no definite D call. Germline assignment: CDR1 SGDLS and CDR2 YYNGEE. This CDR3 spans 14 amino acids. V lost 3 bases and J lost 0, with 9 bases in between.

V is TRBV5-4 and J is TRBJ1-5; TRBD1 matches 9 bases. J was trimmed by 5 bases and V by 4 bases; bases with no gene match: 4. This CDR3 spans 14 amino acids. CDR1 is SGHNT, CDR2 YYREEE, per germline (reference sequence). The CDR3 nucleotides read TGTGCCAGCAGCGAACAGGGGGCCTATCAGCCCCAGCATTTT. The encoded protein is CASSEQGAYQPQHF.

The V and J genes are TRBV11-2 and TRBJ2-5; no clear D. Germline V gene sequence: CDR1 SGHAT, CDR2 FQNNGV. The V end lost 5 bases, the J end lost 1 base, and 8 bases lay between the germline ends. The CDR3 runs 13 residues. The CDR3 coding sequence is TGTGCCAGCAGCCCAGGCACCCAAGAGACCCAGTACTTC. This translates into CASSPGTQETQYF.

The V call is TRBV28, the J call TRBJ2-3; 10 bases are shared with TRBD2. V trimming: 4 bases; J trimming: 2 bases; junction bases outside the gene matches: 3. The V gene's germline CDR1 is MDHEN and CDR2 SYDVKM. This CDR3 spans 15 amino acids. The CDR3 region is CASSSGTSDTDTQYF. DNA of the CDR3: TGTGCCAGCAGTTCGGGGACTAGCGACACAGATACGCAGTATTTT.

This clone has only a few counts. The chain couples TRBV29-1 to TRBJ2-1; no clear D. Trimming took off 1 base at V and 0 bases at J, with 10 bases between the two ends. The CDR3 has 15 amino acids. Germline V gives CDR1 SQVTM, CDR2 ANQGSEA. CDR3 sequence reads: CSVEGSEDSYNEQFF. CDR3 DNA: TGCAGCGTTGAAGGGTCAGAAGACTCCTACAATGAGCAGTTCTTC.

The rearrangement joins TRBV6-1 to TRBJ1-3; tentative D call: TRBD1 (5 bases). V was pared by 7 bases and J by 4 bases, with 17 bases between. This CDR3 comprises 15 residues. The germline CDR1 and CDR2 sequences are MNHNS and SASEGT. The CDR3: CASTGFIGLGNTIYF. CDR3 DNA: TGTGCCAGCACAGGGTTTATAGGCTTGGGAAACACCATATATTTT.

This clone turned up a few times. J is TRBJ1-4 and V is TRBV7-6; D unresolved. Germline CDR1 and CDR2: SGHVS and FNYEAQ. V dropped 0 bases and J dropped 7 bases, with 6 bases sitting between them. The CDR3 is made up of 13 amino acids. CDR3 region: CASSLAHSEKLFF. The DNA for the CDR3 is TGTGCCAGCAGCTTAGCGCATAGTGAAAAACTGTTTTTT.

The chain carries TRBV7-8 and TRBJ1-1; D gene ambiguous. The CDR3 consists of 14 residues. Germline V CDR1 and CDR2: SGHVS, FQNEAQ. V lost 2 bases to trimming and J lost 0 bases, with 7 bases between them. CDR3 in amino acids: CASSLLSMNTEAFF. The DNA of the CDR3 is TGTGCCAGCAGCTTATTATCCATGAACACTGAAGCTTTCTTT.

This rearrangement joins TRBV15 to TRBJ1-1; D ambiguous. This CDR3 has 14 amino acids. The ends were cut back, 1 base at V and 7 bases at J, with 13 bases in the middle. Germline lookup yields CDR1 LNHNV and CDR2 YYDKDF (reference sequence). The CDR3 DNA reads TGTGCCACCAGCAGAGTTTACGCCAGCTTTGAAGCTTTCTTT. Protein: CATSRVYASFEAFF.

The CDR3 spells CASSLIGAGGLSYNEQFF. In DNA form, the CDR3 reads TGTGCCAGCAGCTTAATAGGAGCGGGAGGGCTATCCTACAATGAGCAGTTCTTC. V gene TRBV7-2 combines with J gene TRBJ2-1, with 10 bases matching TRBD2. CDR1 SGHTA and CDR2 FQGNSA come from the germline V gene. The CDR3 length is 18 residues. The V and J ends lost 2 bases and 1 base, in that order; junction bases with no gene match: 8.

V gene TRBV2 combines with J gene TRBJ1-2; D unclear. The CDR3 is 14 amino acids. Germline V lookup: CDR1 SNHLY, CDR2 FYNNEI. Trimming left V 10 bases short and J 4 bases short, with 19 bases between. The CDR3 DNA is TGTGCCATCATCGAAGGTGGAGGGAGCTATGGCTACACCTTC. Its protein is CAIIEGGGSYGYTF.

This rearrangement joins TRBV5-4 to TRBJ1-1; D may be TRBD1 (6 bases). This CDR3 contains 15 residues. Trimming cost V 2 bases and J 1 base, with 12 bases left between them. CDR1 and CDR2 from the germline V gene are SGHNT and YYREEE (reference sequence). CDR3 nucleotides: TGTGCCAGCAGCTTACCCGGACAGTCGAACACTGAAGCTTTCTTT. Protein: CASSLPGQSNTEAFF.

V gene TRBV4-3 combines with J gene TRBJ2-3; 7 bases fit TRBD2. Germline lookup yields CDR1 LGHNA and CDR2 YSLEER. There are 15 residues in the CDR3. V dropped 7 bases and J dropped 4; count of bases not matched to a gene: 11. The CDR3 here is CASTVGLADSDTQYF. The CDR3 coding sequence is TGCGCCAGCACGGTAGGGCTAGCGGATTCAGATACGCAGTATTTT.

J is TRBJ2-6 and V is TRBV5-6; D is possibly TRBD1 (5 bases). Germline values: CDR1 SGHDT, CDR2 YYEEEE. The V end lost 0 bases, the J end lost 0 bases, and 10 bases lay between the germline ends. CDR3 size: 17 residues. The CDR3 here is CASSLEGISSGANVLTF. The CDR3 coding sequence is TGTGCCAGCAGCTTGGAGGGGATAAGCTCTGGGGCCAACGTCCTGACTTTC. The whole variable domain, remainder taken from reference TRBV5-6 and TRBJ2-6, is DAGVTQSPTHLIKTRGQQVTLRCSPKSGHDTVSWYQQALGQGPQFIFQYYEEEERQRGNFPDRFSGHQFPNYSSELNVNALLLGDSALYLCASSLEGISSGANVLTFGAGSRLTVL.

The chain combines TRBV5-4 with TRBJ2-3, with 7 bases fitting TRBD2. The trim removed 5 bases at V and 6 bases at J, leaving 9 bases unmatched. Germline-derived CDR1 and CDR2 are SGHNT and YYREEE (reference sequence). The CDR3 consists of 14 residues. As DNA, the CDR3 is TGTGCCAGCAGTACACACGGGAGGCGGGATACGCAGTATTTT. This codes for CASSTHGRRDTQYF.

The chain couples TRBV7-2 to TRBJ2-2; D is uncertain. Trimming pared 6 bases from V and 7 bases from J, leaving 12 bases between. CDR1 and CDR2 from the germline V gene are SGHTA and FQGNSA. The CDR3 runs 13 residues. CDR3 nucleotide sequence: TGTGCCAGCAGGTCGTCGGTCTACGGGGAGCTGTTTTTT. This encodes CASRSSVYGELFF.

This clone appeared once. The chain joins TRBV7-3 to TRBJ2-2; D is undetermined. The CDR3 consists of 15 residues. CDR1 and CDR2 from the germline V gene are SGHTA and FQGTGA. Trimming left V 3 bases short and J 1 base short, with 9 bases between. CDR3: CASSLGRQNTGELFF. DNA of the CDR3: TGTGCCAGCAGCTTGGGTCGCCAGAACACCGGGGAGCTGTTTTTT.

In its sample, this clone was seen a few times. The gene calls are TRBV28 and TRBJ1-5, with TRBD1 identical over 9 bases. Germline V lookup: CDR1 MDHEN, CDR2 SYDVKM. Trimming at V came to 4 bases and at J to 5 bases, leaving 9 bases not matched to a gene. The length of the CDR3 is 16 residues. In nucleotides, the CDR3 is TGTGCCAGCAGTTCTCCGGACAGGGGCGGGTATCAGCCCCAGCATTTT. Translation gives CASSSPDRGGYQPQHF.

The chain couples TRBV5-4 to TRBJ2-1; maybe TRBD2 (6 bases). Trimming cost V 5 bases and J 0 bases, with 24 bases left between them. This CDR3 spans 19 amino acids. Germline CDR1 SGHNT, CDR2 YYREEE (reference sequence). CDR3 region: CASRRPGLKADSSYNEQFF. The DNA for the CDR3 is TGTGCCAGCAGGCGTCCCGGACTAAAGGCGGACTCCTCCTACAATGAGCAGTTCTTC.

This chain uses TRBV30 with TRBJ2-2, with 10 bases identical to TRBD2. V shed 0 bases, J shed 3 bases, and the junction held 1 base outside the gene matches. The CDR3 covers 15 residues. The germline V gene encodes CDR1 GTSNPN and CDR2 SVGIG (reference sequence). CDR3 sequence reads: CAWSVLAGDTGELFF. The CDR3 DNA sequence: TGTGCCTGGAGTGTCCTAGCGGGAGACACCGGGGAGCTGTTTTTT.

This chain joins TRBV28 and TRBJ2-7; TRBD1 matches 12 bases. Germline CDR1 is MDHEN and CDR2 is SYDVKM. Unmatched junction bases numbered 5, after V lost 4 bases and J lost 4 bases. The CDR3 runs to 15 residues. The CDR3: CASSSPGQGAYEQYF. DNA of the CDR3: TGTGCCAGCAGTTCACCGGGACAGGGGGCGTACGAGCAGTACTTC.

The chain recombines TRBV6-5 with TRBJ2-4, with 10 bases aligning to TRBD2. The length of the CDR3 is 15 residues. Germline CDR1 and CDR2: MNHEY and SVGAGI. V shed 6 bases and J 7 bases; nucleotides not matched to a gene: 9. The DNA of the CDR3 is TGTGCCAGCAGCCCAGCGGGAGGGGAGGCGAACATTCAGTACTTC. Amino acid sequence: CASSPAGGEANIQYF.

The chain joins TRBV28 to TRBJ2-5; D is possibly TRBD1 (5 bases). CDR1 and CDR2 (germline): MDHEN, SYDVKM. Deletions cut 5 bases from V and 2 bases from J, with 12 bases between. This CDR3 is built from 14 residues. CDR3 in amino acids: CASSARTPQETQYF. CDR3 DNA sequence: TGTGCCAGCAGTGCCAGGACACCGCAAGAGACCCAGTACTTC.

The chain joins TRBV27 to TRBJ2-1; D remains unclear. This CDR3 is built from 12 residues. Germline assignment: CDR1 MNHEY and CDR2 SMNVEV (reference sequence). The ends were cut back, 6 bases at V and 9 bases at J, with 12 bases in the middle. The CDR3 DNA is TGTGCCAGCAGCTATAAGATTGGTGAGCAGTTCTTC. It codes for CASSYKIGEQFF.

On this clone: At the DNA level, this CDR3 is encoded by other sequences in the same sample as well. The rearrangement links TRBV5-1 to TRBJ1-2, with 9 bases identical to TRBD1. The V gene's germline CDR1 is SGHRS and CDR2 YFSETQ. CDR3 size: 15 residues. J gave up 2 bases and V 0 bases, and 2 bases lay outside the gene matches. CDR3 in amino acids: CASSLGDRANYGYTF. The CDR3 nucleotides are TGCGCCAGCAGCTTGGGGGACAGGGCAAACTATGGCTACACCTTC.

The chain joins TRBV5-4 to TRBJ2-1; 12 bases agree with TRBD2. There are 17 residues in the CDR3. V shed 1 base, J shed 12 bases, and the junction held 14 bases outside the gene matches. The germline V gene encodes CDR1 SGHNT and CDR2 YYREEE (reference sequence). DNA of the CDR3: TGTGCCAGCAGCTTGCCCCGGACTAGCGGGACCAAGGAAGGGCAGTTCTTC. Residues: CASSLPRTSGTKEGQFF.

This clone came up a few times. CDR3 sequence reads: CASSRLAGYEQYF. As DNA, the CDR3 is TGCGCCAGCAGTAGGCTAGCGGGCTACGAGCAGTACTTC. This sequence joins TRBV4-3 and TRBJ2-7; 8 bases fit TRBD2. The germline V gene encodes CDR1 LGHNA and CDR2 YSLEER. V shed 6 bases and J 3 bases; nucleotides not matched to a gene: 4. The CDR3 is 13 amino acids.

The chain has TRBV30 and TRBJ2-1; 10 nucleotides align to TRBD2. The germline V gene has CDR1 GTSNPN and CDR2 SVGIG (reference sequence). Unmatched junction bases numbered 14, after V lost 0 bases and J lost 9 bases. The length of the CDR3 is 17 residues. The DNA of the CDR3 is TGTGCCTGGAGTGTATATGGAGCGGGAGGGCCTGTCGGTGAGCAGTTCTTC. The encoded protein is CAWSVYGAGGPVGEQFF. The full variable domain, in which reference TRBV30 and TRBJ2-1 provide the parts outside the CDR3, is SQTIHQWPATLVQPVGSPLSLECTVEGTSNPNLYWYRQAAGRGLQLLFYSVGIGQISSEVPQNLSASRPQDRQFILSSKKLLLSDSGFYLCAWSVYGAGGPVGEQFFGPGTRLTVL.

V and J are TRBV4-1 and TRBJ1-5; D is uncertain. V lost 5 bases to trimming and J lost 3 bases, with 14 bases between them. The CDR3 sequence is 15 residues long. The V gene's germline CDR1 is MGHRA and CDR2 YSYEKL. CDR3 region: CASSTLDRLNQPQHF. The CDR3 bases are TGCGCCAGCAGCACGCTTGACCGACTCAATCAGCCCCAGCATTTT.

V is TRBV4-3 and J is TRBJ2-3; D may correspond to TRBD1 or TRBD2 (5 bases each). V gave up 2 bases and J gave up 0 bases, with 21 bases separating them. Germline V lookup: CDR1 LGHNA, CDR2 YSLEER. This CDR3 has 19 amino acids. This CDR3 is CASSQKGASGTKSTDTQYF. CDR3 coding DNA: TGCGCCAGCAGCCAAAAAGGAGCCTCCGGGACCAAAAGCACAGATACGCAGTATTTT.